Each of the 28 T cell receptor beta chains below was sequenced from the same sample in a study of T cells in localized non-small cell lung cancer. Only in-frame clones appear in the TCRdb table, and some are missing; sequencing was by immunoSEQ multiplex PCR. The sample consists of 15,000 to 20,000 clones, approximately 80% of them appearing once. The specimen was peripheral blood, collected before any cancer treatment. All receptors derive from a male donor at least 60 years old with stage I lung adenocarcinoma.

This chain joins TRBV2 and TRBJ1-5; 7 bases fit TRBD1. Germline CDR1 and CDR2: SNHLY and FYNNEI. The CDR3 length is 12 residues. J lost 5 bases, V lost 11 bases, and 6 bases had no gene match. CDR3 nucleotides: TGTGCCGCAGGGACAGAGGATCAGCCCCAGCATTTT. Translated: CAAGTEDQPQHF.

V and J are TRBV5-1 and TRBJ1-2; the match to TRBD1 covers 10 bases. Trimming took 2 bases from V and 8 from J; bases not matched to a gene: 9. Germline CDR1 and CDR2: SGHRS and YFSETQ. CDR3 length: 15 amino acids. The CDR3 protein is CASSFGGQGSIGYTF. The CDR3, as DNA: TGCGCCAGCAGCTTCGGGGGACAGGGGTCTATCGGCTACACCTTC.

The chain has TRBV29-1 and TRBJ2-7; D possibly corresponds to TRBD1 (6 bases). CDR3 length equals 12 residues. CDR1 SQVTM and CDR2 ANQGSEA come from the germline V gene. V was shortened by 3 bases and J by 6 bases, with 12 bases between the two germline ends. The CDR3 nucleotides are TGCAGCGTTGAGGACAGAGGCGGCGAGCAGTACTTC. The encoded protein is CSVEDRGGEQYF.

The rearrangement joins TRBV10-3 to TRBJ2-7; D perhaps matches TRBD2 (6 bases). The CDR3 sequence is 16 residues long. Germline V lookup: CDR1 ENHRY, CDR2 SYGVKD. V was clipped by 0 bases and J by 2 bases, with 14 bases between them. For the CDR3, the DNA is TGTGCCATCAGTGAGTCGACTCGGGGCGGGGCCTACGAGCAGTACTTC. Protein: CAISESTRGGAYEQYF.

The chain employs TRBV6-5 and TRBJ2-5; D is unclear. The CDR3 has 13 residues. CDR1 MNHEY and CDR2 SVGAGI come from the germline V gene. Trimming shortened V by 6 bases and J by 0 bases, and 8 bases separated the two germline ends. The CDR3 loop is CASRATYQETQYF. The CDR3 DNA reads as TGTGCCAGCAGGGCGACATACCAAGAGACCCAGTACTTC.

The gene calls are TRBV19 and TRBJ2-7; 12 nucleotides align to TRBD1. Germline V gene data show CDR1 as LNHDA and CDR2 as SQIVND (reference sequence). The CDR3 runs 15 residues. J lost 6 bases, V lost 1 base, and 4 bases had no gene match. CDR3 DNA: TGTGCCAGTAGTATAGTCGGGACAGGGGGCACCGAGCAGTACTTC. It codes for CASSIVGTGGTEQYF.

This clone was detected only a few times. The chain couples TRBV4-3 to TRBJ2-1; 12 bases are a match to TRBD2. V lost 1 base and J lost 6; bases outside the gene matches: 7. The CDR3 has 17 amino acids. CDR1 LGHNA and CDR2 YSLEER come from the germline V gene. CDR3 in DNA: TGCGCCAGCAGCCAAGTCCTAGCGGGAGGGCCAAGCAATGAGCAGTTCTTC. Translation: CASSQVLAGGPSNEQFF.

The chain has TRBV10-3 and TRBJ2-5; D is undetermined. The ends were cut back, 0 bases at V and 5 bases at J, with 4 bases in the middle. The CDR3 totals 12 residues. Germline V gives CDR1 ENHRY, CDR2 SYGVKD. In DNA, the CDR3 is TGTGCCATCAGTGAGTCCGGGGAGACCCAGTACTTC. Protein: CAISESGETQYF.

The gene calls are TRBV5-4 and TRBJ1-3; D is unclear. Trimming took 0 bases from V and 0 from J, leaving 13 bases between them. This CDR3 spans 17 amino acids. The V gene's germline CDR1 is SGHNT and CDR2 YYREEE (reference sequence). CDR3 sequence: CASSLGTSEVSGNTIYF. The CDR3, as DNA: TGTGCCAGCAGCTTGGGTACGTCGGAAGTCTCTGGAAACACCATATATTTT. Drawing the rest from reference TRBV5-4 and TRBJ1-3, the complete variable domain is ETGVTQSPTHLIKTRGQQVTLRCSSQSGHNTVSWYQQALGQGPQFIFQYYREEENGRGNFPPRFSGLQFPNYSSELNVNALELDDSALYLCASSLGTSEVSGNTIYFGEGSWLTVV.

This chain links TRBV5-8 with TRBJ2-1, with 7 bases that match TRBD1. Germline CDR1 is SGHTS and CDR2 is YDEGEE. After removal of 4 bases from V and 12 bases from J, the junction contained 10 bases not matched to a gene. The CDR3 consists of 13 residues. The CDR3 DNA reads TGTGCCAGCAGCCTCGACAGGGTGACTCCGCAGTTCTTC. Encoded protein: CASSLDRVTPQFF. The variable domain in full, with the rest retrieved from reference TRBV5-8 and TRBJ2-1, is EAGVTQSPTHLIKTRGQQATLRCSPISGHTSVYWYQQALGLGLQFLLWYDEGEERNRGNFPPRFSGRQFPNYSSELNVNALELEDSALYLCASSLDRVTPQFFGPGTRLTVL.

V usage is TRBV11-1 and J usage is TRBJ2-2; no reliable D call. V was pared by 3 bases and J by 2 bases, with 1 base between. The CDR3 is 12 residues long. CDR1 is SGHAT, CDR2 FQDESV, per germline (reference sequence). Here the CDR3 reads CASSFNTGELFF. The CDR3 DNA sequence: TGTGCCAGCAGCTTTAACACCGGGGAGCTGTTTTTT.

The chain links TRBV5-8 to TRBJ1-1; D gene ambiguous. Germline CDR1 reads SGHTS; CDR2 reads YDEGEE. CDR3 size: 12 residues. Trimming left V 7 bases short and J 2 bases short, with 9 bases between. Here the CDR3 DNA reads TGTGCCAGCGGTGGTGTTAACACTGAAGCTTTCTTT. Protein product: CASGGVNTEAFF.

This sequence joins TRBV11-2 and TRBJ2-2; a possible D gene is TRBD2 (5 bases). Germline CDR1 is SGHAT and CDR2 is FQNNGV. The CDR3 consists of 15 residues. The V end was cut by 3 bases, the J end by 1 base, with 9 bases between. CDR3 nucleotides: TGTGCCAGCAGCTTCGCGGGCGTGAACACCGGGGAGCTGTTTTTT. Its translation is CASSFAGVNTGELFF.

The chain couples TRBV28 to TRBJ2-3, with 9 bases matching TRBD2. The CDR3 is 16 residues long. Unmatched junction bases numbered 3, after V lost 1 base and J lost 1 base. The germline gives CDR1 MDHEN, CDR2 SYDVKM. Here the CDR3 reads CASSLLASGGTDTQYF. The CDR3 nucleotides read TGTGCCAGCAGTTTATTGGCTAGCGGGGGCACAGATACGCAGTATTTT. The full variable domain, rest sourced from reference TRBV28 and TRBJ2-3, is DVKVTQSSRYLVKRTGEKVFLECVQDMDHENMFWYRQDPGLGLRLIYFSYDVKMKEKGDIPEGYSVSREKKERFSLILESASTNQTSMYLCASSLLASGGTDTQYFGPGTRLTVL.

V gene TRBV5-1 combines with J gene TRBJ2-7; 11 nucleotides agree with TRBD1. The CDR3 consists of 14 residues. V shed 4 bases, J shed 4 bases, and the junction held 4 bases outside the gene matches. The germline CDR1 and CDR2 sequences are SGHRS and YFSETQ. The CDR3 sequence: CASSQGQGEYEQYF. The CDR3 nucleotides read TGCGCCAGCAGCCAGGGACAGGGGGAGTACGAGCAGTACTTC.

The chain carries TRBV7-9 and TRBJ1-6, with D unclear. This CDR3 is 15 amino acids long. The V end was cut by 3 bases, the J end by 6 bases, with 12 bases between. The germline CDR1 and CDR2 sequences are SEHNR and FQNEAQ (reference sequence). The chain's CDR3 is CASSLEGGFNSPLHF. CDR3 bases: TGTGCCAGCAGCTTGGAGGGAGGGTTTAATTCACCCCTCCACTTT.

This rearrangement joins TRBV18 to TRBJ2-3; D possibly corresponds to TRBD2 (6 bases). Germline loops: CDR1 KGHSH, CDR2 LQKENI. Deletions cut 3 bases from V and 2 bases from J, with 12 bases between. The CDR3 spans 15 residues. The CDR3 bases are TGTGCCAGCTCACCGATGCGGGGCCACACAGATACGCAGTATTTT. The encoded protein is CASSPMRGHTDTQYF.

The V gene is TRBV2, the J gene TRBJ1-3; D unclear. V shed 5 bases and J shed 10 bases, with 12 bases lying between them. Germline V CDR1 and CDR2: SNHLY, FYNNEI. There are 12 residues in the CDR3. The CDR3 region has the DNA TGTGCCAGCAGTATTGTTAGGACGACCATATATTTT. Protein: CASSIVRTTIYF.

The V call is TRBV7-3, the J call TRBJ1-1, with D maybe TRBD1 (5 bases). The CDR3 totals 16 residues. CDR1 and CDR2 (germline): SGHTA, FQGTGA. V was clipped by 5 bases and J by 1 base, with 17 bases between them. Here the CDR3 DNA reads TGTGCCAGCAGCCCCCGGCTCTCGGGGCCGAACACTGAAGCTTTCTTT. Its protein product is CASSPRLSGPNTEAFF.

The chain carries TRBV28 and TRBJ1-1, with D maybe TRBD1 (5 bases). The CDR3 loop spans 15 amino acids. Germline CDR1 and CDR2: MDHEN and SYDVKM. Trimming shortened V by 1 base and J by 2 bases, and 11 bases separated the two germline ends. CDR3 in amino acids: CASSLLRQGNTEAFF. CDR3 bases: TGTGCCAGCAGTTTATTGCGGCAGGGTAACACTGAAGCTTTCTTT.

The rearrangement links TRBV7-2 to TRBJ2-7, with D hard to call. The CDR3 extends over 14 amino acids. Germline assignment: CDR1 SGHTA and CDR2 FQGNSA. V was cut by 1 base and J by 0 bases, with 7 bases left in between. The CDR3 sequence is CASSLEVGSYEQYF. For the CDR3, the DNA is TGTGCCAGCAGCTTAGAGGTGGGCTCCTACGAGCAGTACTTC.

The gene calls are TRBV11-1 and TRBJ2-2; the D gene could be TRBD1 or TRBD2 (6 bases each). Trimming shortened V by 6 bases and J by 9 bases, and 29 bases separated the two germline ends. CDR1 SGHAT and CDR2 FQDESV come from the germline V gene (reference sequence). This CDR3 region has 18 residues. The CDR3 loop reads CASRSGGGLAPAGWELFF. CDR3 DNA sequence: TGTGCCAGCAGATCCGGAGGGGGACTGGCCCCGGCCGGTTGGGAGCTGTTTTTT.

The CDR3 reads CASSLGQGAGQPQHF. The CDR3, as DNA: TGTGCCAGCAGCTTGGGCCAGGGGGCAGGTCAGCCCCAGCATTTT. The chain employs TRBV5-6 and TRBJ1-5; 8 positions match TRBD1. V shed 0 bases, J shed 6 bases, and the junction held 5 bases outside the gene matches. Germline assignment: CDR1 SGHDT and CDR2 YYEEEE. CDR3 size: 15 residues.

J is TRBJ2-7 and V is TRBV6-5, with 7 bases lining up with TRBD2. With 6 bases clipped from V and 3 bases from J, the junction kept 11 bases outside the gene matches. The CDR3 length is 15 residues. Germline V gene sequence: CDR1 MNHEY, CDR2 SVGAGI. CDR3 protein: CASRGRDYLFYEQYF. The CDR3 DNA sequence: TGTGCCAGCAGGGGCCGGGACTACCTATTCTACGAGCAGTACTTC.

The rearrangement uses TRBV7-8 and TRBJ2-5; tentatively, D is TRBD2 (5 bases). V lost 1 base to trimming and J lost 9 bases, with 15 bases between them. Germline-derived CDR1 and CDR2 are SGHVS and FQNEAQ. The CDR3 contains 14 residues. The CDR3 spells CASSLDPADLAQYF. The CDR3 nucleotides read TGTGCCAGCAGCTTAGATCCAGCGGACTTGGCCCAGTACTTC.

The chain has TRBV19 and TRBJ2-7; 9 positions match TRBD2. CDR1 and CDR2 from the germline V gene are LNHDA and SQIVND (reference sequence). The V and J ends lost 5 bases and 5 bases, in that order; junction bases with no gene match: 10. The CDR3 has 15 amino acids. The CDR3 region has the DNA TGTGCCAGTAGTGCCCATAGCGGGAGTACAAACGAGCAGTACTTC. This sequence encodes CASSAHSGSTNEQYF.

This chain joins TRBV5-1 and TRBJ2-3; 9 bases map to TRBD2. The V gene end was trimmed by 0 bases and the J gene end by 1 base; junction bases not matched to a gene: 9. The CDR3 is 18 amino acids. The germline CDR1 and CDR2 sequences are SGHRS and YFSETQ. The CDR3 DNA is TGCGCCAGCAGCTTGGTTCCTAGCGCGGGAGGGGGCACAGATACGCAGTATTTT. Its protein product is CASSLVPSAGGGTDTQYF.

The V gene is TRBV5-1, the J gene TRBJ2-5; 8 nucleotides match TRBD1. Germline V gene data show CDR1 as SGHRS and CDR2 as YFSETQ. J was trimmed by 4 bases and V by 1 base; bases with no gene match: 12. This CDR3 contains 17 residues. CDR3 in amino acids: CASSLTYTGGSGETQYF. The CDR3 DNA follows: TGCGCCAGCAGCTTGACGTACACAGGGGGATCGGGAGAGACCCAGTACTTC.